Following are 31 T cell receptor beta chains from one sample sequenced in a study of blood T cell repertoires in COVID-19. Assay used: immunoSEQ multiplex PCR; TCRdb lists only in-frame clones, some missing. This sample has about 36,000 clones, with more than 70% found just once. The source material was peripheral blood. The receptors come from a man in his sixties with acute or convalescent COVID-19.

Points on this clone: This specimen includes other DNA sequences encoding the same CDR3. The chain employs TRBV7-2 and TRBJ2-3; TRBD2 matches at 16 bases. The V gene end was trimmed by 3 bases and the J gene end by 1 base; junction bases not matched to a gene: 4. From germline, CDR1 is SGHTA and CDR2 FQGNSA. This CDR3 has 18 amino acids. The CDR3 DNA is TGTGCCAGCAGCTTGGGACTAGCGGGAGGGTCGGGCACAGATACGCAGTATTTT. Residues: CASSLGLAGGSGTDTQYF.

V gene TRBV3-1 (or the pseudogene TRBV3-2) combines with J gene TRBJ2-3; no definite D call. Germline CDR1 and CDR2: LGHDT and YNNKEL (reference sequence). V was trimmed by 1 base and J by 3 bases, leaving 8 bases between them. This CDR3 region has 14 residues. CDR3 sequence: CASSQGLGTDTQYF. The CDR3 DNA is TGTGCCAGCAGCCAAGGACTGGGTACAGATACGCAGTATTTT.

CDR3 sequence reads: CASSLNNRDRSNTGELFF. The CDR3 nucleotides read TGTGCCAGCAGCTTAAATAATCGGGACAGGTCGAACACCGGGGAGCTGTTTTTT. J is TRBJ2-2 and V is TRBV11-2; 8 bases line up with TRBD1. With 2 bases clipped from V and 0 bases from J, the junction kept 8 bases outside the gene matches. The CDR3 runs to 18 residues. CDR1 and CDR2 from the germline V gene are SGHAT and FQNNGV.

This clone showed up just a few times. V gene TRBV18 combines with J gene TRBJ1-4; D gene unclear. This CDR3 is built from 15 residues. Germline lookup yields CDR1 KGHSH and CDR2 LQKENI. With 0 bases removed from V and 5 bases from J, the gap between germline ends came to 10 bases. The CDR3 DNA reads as TGTGCCAGCTCACCACCGTCAGTTAACAATGAAAAACTGTTTTTT. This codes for CASSPPSVNNEKLFF.

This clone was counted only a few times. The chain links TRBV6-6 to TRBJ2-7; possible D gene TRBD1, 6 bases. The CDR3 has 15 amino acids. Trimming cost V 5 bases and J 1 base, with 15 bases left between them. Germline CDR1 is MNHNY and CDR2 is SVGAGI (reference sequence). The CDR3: CASSPGAGFSYEQYF. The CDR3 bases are TGTGCCAGCAGTCCAGGGGCCGGTTTTTCCTACGAGCAGTACTTC.

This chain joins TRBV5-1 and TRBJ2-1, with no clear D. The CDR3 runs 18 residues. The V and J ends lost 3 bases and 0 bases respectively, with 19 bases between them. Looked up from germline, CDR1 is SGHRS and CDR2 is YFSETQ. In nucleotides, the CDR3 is TGCGCCAGCAGCTACCCGTCACCGTATTCTAGCTCCTACAATGAGCAGTTCTTC. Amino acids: CASSYPSPYSSSYNEQFF.

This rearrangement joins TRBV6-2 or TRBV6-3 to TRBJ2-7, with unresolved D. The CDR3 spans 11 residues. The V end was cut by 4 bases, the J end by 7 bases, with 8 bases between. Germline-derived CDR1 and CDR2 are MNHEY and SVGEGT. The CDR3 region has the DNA TGTGCCAGCAGTTCTCGGGTGGAGCAGTACTTC. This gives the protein CASSSRVEQYF.

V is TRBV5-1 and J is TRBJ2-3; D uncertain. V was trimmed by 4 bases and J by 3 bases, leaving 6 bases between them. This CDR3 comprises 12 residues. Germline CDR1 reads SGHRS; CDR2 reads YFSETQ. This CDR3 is CASSLTTDTQYF. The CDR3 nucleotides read TGCGCCAGCAGCCTCACTACAGATACGCAGTATTTT.

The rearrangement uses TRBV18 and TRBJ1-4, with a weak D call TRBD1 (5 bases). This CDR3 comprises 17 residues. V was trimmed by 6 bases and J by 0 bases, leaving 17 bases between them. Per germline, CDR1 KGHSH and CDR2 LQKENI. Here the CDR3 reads CASSRDSPTSTNEKLFF. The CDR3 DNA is TGTGCCAGCTCGCGGGACTCCCCAACTTCAACTAATGAAAAACTGTTTTTT.

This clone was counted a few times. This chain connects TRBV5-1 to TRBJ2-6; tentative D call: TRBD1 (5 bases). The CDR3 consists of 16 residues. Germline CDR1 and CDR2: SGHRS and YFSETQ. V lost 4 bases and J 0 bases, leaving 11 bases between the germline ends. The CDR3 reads CASSLDRLSGANVLTF. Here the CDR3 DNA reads TGCGCCAGCAGCCTCGACAGACTCTCTGGGGCCAACGTCCTGACTTTC.

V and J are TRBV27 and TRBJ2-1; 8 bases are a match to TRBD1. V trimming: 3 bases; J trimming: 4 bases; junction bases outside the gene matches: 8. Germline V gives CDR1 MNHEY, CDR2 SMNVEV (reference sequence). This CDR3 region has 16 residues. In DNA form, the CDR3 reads TGTGCCAGCAGTTTTGTTGGGACAGGATCATACAATGAGCAGTTCTTC. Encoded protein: CASSFVGTGSYNEQFF.

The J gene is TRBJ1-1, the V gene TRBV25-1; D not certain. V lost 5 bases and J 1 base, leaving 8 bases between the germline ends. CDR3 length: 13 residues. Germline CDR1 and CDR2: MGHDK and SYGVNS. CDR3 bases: TGTGCCAGCAGTCGTCAGGAGAACACTGAAGCTTTCTTT. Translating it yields CASSRQENTEAFF. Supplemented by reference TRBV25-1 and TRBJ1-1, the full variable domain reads EADIYQTPRYLVIGTGKKITLECSQTMGHDKMYWYQQDPGMELHLIHYSYGVNSTEKGDLSSESTVSRIRTEHFPLTLESARPSHTSQYLCASSRQENTEAFFGQGTRLTVV.

The CDR3 DNA sequence: TGTGCCAGCAGCTTCCGGGACATCGGGGCCTACGAGCAGTACTTC. Translation: CASSFRDIGAYEQYF. This sequence joins TRBV11-3 and TRBJ2-7; D is possibly TRBD1 (6 bases). Germline CDR1 reads SGHNT; CDR2 reads YENEEA. Trimming cost V 3 bases and J 2 bases, with 14 bases left between them. This CDR3 is built from 15 residues. The whole variable domain, filled in from reference TRBV11-3 and TRBJ2-7, reads EAGVVQSPRYKIIEKKQPVAFWCNPISGHNTLYWYLQNLGQGPELLIRYENEEAVDDSQLPKDRFSAERLKGVDSTLKIQPAELGDSAVYLCASSFRDIGAYEQYFGPGTRLTVT.

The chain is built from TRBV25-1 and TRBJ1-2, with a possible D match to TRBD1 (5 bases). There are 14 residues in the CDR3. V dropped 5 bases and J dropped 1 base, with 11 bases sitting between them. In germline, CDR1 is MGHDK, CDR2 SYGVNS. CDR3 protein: CASSIGGNNYGYTF. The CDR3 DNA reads TGTGCCAGCAGTATTGGGGGGAATAACTATGGCTACACCTTC.

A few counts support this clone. The CDR3 reads CASSRGRYEQYF. As DNA, the CDR3 is TGTGCCAGCAGCCGGGGGCGCTACGAGCAGTACTTC. The rearrangement uses TRBV14 and TRBJ2-7, with a possible D match to TRBD1 (6 bases). Trimming left V 4 bases short and J 3 bases short, with 7 bases between. Per the germline V gene, CDR1 is SGHDN and CDR2 is FVKESK. The CDR3 is 12 amino acids. The whole variable domain, remainder taken from reference TRBV14 and TRBJ2-7, is EAGVTQFPSHSVIEKGQTVTLRCDPISGHDNLYWYRRVMGKEIKFLLHFVKESKQDESGMPNNRFLAERTGGTYSTLKVQPAELEDSGVYFCASSRGRYEQYFGPGTRLTVT.

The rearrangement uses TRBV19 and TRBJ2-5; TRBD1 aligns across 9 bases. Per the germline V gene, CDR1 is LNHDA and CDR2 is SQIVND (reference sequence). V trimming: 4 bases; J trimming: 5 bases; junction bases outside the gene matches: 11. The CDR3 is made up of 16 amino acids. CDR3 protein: CASSRSGTGLGETQYF. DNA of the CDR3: TGTGCCAGTAGTAGGTCCGGGACAGGGCTGGGGGAGACCCAGTACTTC.

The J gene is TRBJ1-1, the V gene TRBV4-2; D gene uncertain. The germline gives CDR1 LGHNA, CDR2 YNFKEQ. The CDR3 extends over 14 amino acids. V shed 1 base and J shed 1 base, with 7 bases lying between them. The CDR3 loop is CASSQGGTNTEAFF. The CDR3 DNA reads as TGTGCCAGCAGCCAAGGAGGCACGAACACTGAAGCTTTCTTT.

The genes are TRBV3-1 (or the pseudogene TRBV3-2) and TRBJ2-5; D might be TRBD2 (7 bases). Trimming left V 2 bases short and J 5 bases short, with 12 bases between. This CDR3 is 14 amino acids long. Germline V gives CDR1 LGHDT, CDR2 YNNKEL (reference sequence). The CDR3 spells CASSQRGAGETQYF. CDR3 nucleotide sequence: TGTGCCAGCAGCCAACGGGGGGCCGGGGAGACCCAGTACTTC.

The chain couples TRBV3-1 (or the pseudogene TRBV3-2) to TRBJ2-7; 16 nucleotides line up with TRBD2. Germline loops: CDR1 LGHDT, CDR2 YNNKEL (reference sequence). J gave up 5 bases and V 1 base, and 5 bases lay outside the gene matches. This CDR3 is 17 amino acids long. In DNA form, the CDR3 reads TGTGCCAGCAGCCAAGTCGTGGGACTAGCGGGAGGGCACGAGCAGTACTTC. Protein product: CASSQVVGLAGGHEQYF.

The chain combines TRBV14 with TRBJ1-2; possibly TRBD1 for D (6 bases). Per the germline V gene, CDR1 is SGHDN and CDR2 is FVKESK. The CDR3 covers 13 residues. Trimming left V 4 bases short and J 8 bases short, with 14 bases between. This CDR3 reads CASSPRAGDGYTF. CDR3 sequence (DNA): TGTGCCAGCAGCCCCCGGGCAGGGGACGGCTACACCTTC. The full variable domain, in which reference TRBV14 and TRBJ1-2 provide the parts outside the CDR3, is EAGVTQFPSHSVIEKGQTVTLRCDPISGHDNLYWYRRVMGKEIKFLLHFVKESKQDESGMPNNRFLAERTGGTYSTLKVQPAELEDSGVYFCASSPRAGDGYTFGSGTRLTVV.

For the CDR3, the DNA is TGCAGCGTTGTGGGGGGAAAAGAGACCCAGTACTTC. This codes for CSVVGGKETQYF. The chain recombines TRBV29-1 with TRBJ2-5, with D possibly being TRBD2 (6 bases). This CDR3 has 12 amino acids. CDR1 and CDR2 from the germline V gene are SQVTM and ANQGSEA. V was trimmed by 4 bases and J by 3 bases, leaving 9 bases between them.

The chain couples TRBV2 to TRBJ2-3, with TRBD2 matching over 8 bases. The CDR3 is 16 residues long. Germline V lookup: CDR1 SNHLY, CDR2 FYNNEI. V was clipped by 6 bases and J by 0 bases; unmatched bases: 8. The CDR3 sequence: CASRRGSGRSTDTQYF. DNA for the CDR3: TGTGCCAGCAGGAGGGGCAGCGGGAGAAGCACAGATACGCAGTATTTT. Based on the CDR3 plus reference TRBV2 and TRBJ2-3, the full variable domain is EPEVTQTPSHQVTQMGQEVILRCVPISNHLYFYWYRQILGQKVEFLVSFYNNEISEKSEIFDDQFSVERPDGSNFTLKIRSTKLEDSAMYFCASRRGSGRSTDTQYFGPGTRLTVL.

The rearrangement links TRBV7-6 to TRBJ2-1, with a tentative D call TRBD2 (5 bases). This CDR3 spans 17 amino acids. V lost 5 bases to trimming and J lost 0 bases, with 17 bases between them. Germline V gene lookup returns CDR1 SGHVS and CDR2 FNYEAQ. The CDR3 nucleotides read TGTGCCAGCAGCCTTGGACTCATATCGAGCTCCTACAATGAGCAGTTCTTC. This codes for CASSLGLISSSYNEQFF. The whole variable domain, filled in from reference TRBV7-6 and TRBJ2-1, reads GAGVSQSPRYKVTKRGQDVALRCDPISGHVSLYWYRQALGQGPEFLTYFNYEAQQDKSGLPNDRFSAERPEGSISTLTIQRTEQRDSAMYRCASSLGLISSSYNEQFFGPGTRLTVL.

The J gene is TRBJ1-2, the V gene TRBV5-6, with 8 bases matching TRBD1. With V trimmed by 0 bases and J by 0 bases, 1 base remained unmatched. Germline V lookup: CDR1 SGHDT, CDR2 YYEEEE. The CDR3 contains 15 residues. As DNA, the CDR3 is TGTGCCAGCAGCTTGGCGACAGGGGCTAACTATGGCTACACCTTC. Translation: CASSLATGANYGYTF.

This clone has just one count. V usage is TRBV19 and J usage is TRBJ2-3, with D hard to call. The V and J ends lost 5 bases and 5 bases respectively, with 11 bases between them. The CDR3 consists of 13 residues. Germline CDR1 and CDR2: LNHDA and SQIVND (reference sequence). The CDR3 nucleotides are TGTGCCAGTAGTCCCCTAGGTCTAGATACGCAGTATTTT. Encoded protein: CASSPLGLDTQYF.

The CDR3: CASSVAAGGITDTQYF. For the CDR3, the DNA is TGTGCCAGCAGCGTAGCTGCAGGGGGGATCACAGATACGCAGTATTTT. The rearrangement links TRBV9 to TRBJ2-3; the D gene is possibly TRBD1 (7 bases). The CDR3 runs 16 residues. V lost 0 bases and J 2 bases, leaving 13 bases between the germline ends. CDR1 is SGDLS, CDR2 YYNGEE, per germline.

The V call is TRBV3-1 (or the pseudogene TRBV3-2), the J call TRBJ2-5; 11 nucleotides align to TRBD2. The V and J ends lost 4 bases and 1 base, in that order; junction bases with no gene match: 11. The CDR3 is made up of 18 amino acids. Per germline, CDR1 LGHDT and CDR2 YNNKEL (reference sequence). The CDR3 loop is CASSRGKTSGSTQETQYF. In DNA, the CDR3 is TGTGCCAGCAGCCGCGGGAAAACTAGCGGGAGTACCCAAGAGACCCAGTACTTC.

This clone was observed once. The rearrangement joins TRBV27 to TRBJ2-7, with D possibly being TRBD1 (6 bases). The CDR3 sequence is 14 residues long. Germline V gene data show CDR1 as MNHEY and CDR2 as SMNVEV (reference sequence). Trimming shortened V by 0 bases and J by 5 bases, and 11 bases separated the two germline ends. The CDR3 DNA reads TGTGCCAGCAGTTTATCGAGGGGGAAACACGAGCAGTACTTC. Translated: CASSLSRGKHEQYF.

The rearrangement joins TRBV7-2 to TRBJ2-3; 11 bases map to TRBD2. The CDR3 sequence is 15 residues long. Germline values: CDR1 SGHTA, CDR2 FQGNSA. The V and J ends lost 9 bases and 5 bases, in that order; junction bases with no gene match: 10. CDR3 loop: CASNLAGGPGDTQYF. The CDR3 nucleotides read TGTGCCAGTAACTTAGCGGGAGGGCCTGGAGATACGCAGTATTTT.

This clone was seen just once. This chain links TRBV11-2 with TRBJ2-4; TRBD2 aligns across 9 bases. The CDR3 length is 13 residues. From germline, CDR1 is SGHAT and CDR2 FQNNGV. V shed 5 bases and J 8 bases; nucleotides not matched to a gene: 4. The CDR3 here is CASSQSGRHIQYF. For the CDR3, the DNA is TGTGCCAGCAGCCAGAGCGGGAGGCACATTCAGTACTTC.

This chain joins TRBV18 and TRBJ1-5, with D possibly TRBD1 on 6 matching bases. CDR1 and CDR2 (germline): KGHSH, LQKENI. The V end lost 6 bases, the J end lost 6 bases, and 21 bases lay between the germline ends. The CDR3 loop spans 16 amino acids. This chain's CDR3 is CASSQGQGRLGQPQHF. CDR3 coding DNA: TGTGCCAGCTCTCAGGGGCAGGGTCGATTAGGTCAGCCCCAGCATTTT. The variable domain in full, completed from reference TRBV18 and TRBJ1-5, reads NAGVMQNPRHLVRRRGQEARLRCSPMKGHSHVYWYRQLPEEGLKFMVYLQKENIIDESGMPKERFSAEFPKEGPSILRIQQVVRGDSAAYFCASSQGQGRLGQPQHFGDGTRLSIL.